The next 7 T cell receptor beta chains were all read from a single sample in a study of blood T cell repertoires in COVID-19. Profiling relied on immunoSEQ multiplex PCR, and the TCRdb table lists in-frame clones only, not all of them. The profile shows roughly 670,000 clones, more than 80% of them singletons. Sequenced input: peripheral blood. These receptors all stem from a young woman with acute or convalescent COVID-19.

The rearrangement joins TRBV28 to TRBJ2-7, with D tentatively TRBD1 (5 bases). CDR3 size: 15 residues. Germline V gives CDR1 MDHEN, CDR2 SYDVKM. Trimming left V 2 bases short and J 1 base short, with 12 bases between. The DNA of the CDR3 is TGTGCCAGCAGTTTAGAACAGGCCCTTTCCTACGAGCAGTACTTC. Translated, it gives CASSLEQALSYEQYF.

The chain employs TRBV27 and TRBJ1-6; 12 bases match TRBD1. The CDR3 loop spans 16 amino acids. V lost 4 bases and J lost 10; bases outside the gene matches: 8. Looked up from germline, CDR1 is MNHEY and CDR2 is SMNVEV (reference sequence). The CDR3 DNA follows: TGTGCCAGCAGTTCGGGACAGGGGGCTGTTTCGTCACCCCTCCACTTT. This gives the protein CASSSGQGAVSSPLHF.

A single count supports this clone. The V gene is TRBV25-1, the J gene TRBJ1-1; TRBD1 matches 7 bases. Per germline, CDR1 MGHDK and CDR2 SYGVNS. The CDR3 extends over 11 amino acids. V dropped 3 bases and J dropped 11; count of bases not matched to a gene: 3. The CDR3, as DNA: TGTGCCAGCAGTGATTTCAGGGGGGCTTTCTTT. As protein: CASSDFRGAFF.

The CDR3 bases are TGTGCCAGCAGTTCCCGGGTTGCAGGGGGCTTGAACACTGAAGCTTTCTTT. Translation gives CASSSRVAGGLNTEAFF. V usage is TRBV6-2 or TRBV6-3 and J usage is TRBJ1-1; 8 bases align to TRBD1. The J segment lost 0 bases and the V segment lost 4 bases, leaving 10 bases of the junction unmatched. The CDR3 has 17 residues. Germline values: CDR1 MNHEY, CDR2 SVGEGT.

The V gene is TRBV3-1 (or the pseudogene TRBV3-2), the J gene TRBJ1-1; unclear D gene. From germline, CDR1 is LGHDT and CDR2 YNNKEL (reference sequence). V dropped 0 bases and J dropped 4 bases, with 12 bases sitting between them. The CDR3 loop spans 15 amino acids. In DNA form, the CDR3 reads TGTGCCAGCAGCCAAGAATTTCGGGCGGGCACTGAAGCTTTCTTT. Protein sequence: CASSQEFRAGTEAFF.

The rearrangement uses TRBV5-1 and TRBJ2-7; TRBD1 matches at 8 bases. J was trimmed by 2 bases and V by 4 bases; bases with no gene match: 5. In germline, CDR1 is SGHRS, CDR2 YFSETQ. The CDR3 runs 14 residues. CDR3: CASSPLDRAYEQYF. The DNA for the CDR3 is TGCGCCAGCAGCCCGCTGGACAGGGCCTACGAGCAGTACTTC.

This rearrangement joins TRBV28 to TRBJ1-2; 7 nucleotides match TRBD1. The V segment lost 6 bases and the J segment 4 bases; nucleotides outside the gene matches: 11. The V gene's germline CDR1 is MDHEN and CDR2 SYDVKM. The CDR3 has 15 amino acids. The CDR3 sequence: CASRRGDRDFYGYTF. DNA of the CDR3: TGTGCCAGCAGGAGAGGGGACAGAGACTTCTATGGCTACACCTTC.